The source of this TCR beta chain is a study of vaccination and CD4 T cells after COVID-19. Findings and limits, study-wide: Convalescent patients saw a median around 86% of their reactive clones show up only after vaccination. Median SARS-CoV-2-reactive clonotype numbers went up from around 20 to 38, but not significantly.

An Oncomine TCR Beta short-read assay was used to sequence the DNA from cultured CD4+ T cells. Genomic DNA was drawn out of CD4+ T cells grown in culture. MiXCR, applied by TCRdb to the PCR reads, yields one record per CDR3 protein. Of roughly 13,000 distinct CDR3 sequences listed, roughly 20% are singletons. V dropped 4 bases and J dropped 9; count of bases not matched to a gene: 10. The CDR3 spans 15 residues. The germline V gene has CDR1 ENHRY and CDR2 SYGVKD. Of note for this clonotype: No antigen is known for it.

The treatment: roughly 10-day PBMC culture with coronavirus spike peptide pools or control peptides (ViraFEST assay). Following expansion of antigen-specific T cells with peptide pools, ViraFEST then sequenced TCRs. The rearrangement joins TRBV10-3 to TRBJ2-1; 9 bases align to TRBD2. What was sequenced was cultured CD4+ T cells from blood. The TCR sequence derives from a human donor with COVID-19. The CDR3 is CAISGRVAGAFEQFF. The DNA for the CDR3 is TGTGCCATCAGTGGTAGAGTAGCGGGGGCTTTTGAGCAGTTCTTC.